This TCR beta chain was sequenced for a study of T cell responses to AZD1222 COVID-19 vaccine. Regarding the study as a whole: Only six AZD1222 recipients tested seropositive at baseline. Compared with day 0, the breadth and depth of the Spike-specific TCR repertoire rose significantly after two doses of AZD1222. Donors were chiefly white British, with a greater number of females, and clonal diversity was perhaps underestimated. With dominance at 160-218 and 743-854, vaccine-associated CD4 TCRs spanned spike.

In the case of this clone: Its antigen remains unknown.

The assay was immunoSEQ multiplex PCR, and TCRdb's table has in-frame clones only and misses some. This sample has tens of thousands of clones, with about 92% found just once. V was clipped by 5 bases and J by 3 bases; unmatched bases: 6. The CDR3 is 14 amino acids. Germline loops: CDR1 SGHDT, CDR2 YYEEEE. The specimen was peripheral blood, collected 28 days after the second AZD1222 dose. The chain combines TRBV5-6 with TRBJ2-7, with 9 bases lining up with TRBD2. The TCR sequence derives from an adult who received the AZD1222 COVID-19 vaccine. The CDR3: CASRRAGGNYEQYF. CDR3 nucleotides: TGTGCCAGCAGGAGAGCGGGGGGCAACTACGAGCAGTACTTC.